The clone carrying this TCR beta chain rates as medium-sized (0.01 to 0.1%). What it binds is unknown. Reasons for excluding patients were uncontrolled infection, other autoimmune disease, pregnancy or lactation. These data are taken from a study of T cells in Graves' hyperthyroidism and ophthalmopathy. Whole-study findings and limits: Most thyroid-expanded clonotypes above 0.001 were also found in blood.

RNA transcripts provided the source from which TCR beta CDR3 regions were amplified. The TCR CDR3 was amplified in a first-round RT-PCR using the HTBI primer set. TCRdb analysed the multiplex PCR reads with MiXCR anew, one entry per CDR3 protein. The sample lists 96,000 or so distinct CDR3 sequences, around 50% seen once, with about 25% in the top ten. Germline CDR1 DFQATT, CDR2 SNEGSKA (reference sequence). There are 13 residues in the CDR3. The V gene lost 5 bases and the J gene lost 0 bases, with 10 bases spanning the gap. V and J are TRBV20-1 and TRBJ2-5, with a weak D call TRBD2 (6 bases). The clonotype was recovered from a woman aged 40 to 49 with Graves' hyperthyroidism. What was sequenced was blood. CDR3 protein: CSASRDYQETQYF. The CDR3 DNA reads TGCAGTGCTTCCCGGGACTACCAAGAGACCCAGTACTTC.